Listed here is a single T cell receptor (beta chain). It was with a sample-barcoded 5' primer and a J-beta primer mix that a second PCR of about 7 to 12 cycles was run. One entry per CDR3 protein, called by TCRdb with MiXCR from the 5' RACE reads. The sample has 500,000 to 550,000 distinct CDR3 sequences, around 24% seen once. Germline trimming cut 2 bases from V and 6 bases from J; bases unmatched to any gene: 6. Looked up from germline, CDR1 is SNHLY and CDR2 is FYNNEI. CDR3 length: 16 amino acids. The data are from a study of blood T cells in healthy people across ages. These data were also reused for a study on T cells of mothers and their children. That work adds: Over 8 million TCR beta CDR3 reads were obtained from each mother, and approximately 3 million from each child. TCR recombination output is shaped by thymic selection similarly in related and unrelated pairs.

Sequencing was done on a sample of blood. V gene TRBV2 combines with J gene TRBJ2-1; 11 bases map to TRBD2. This TCR was sampled from a boy between 10 and 17 years old in good health. CDR3 sequence reads: CASSELAGGPFNEQFF. CDR3 coding DNA: TGTGCCAGCAGTGAATTAGCGGGGGGGCCGTTCAATGAGCAGTTCTTC.